This TCR beta chain emerged from a study of blood T cell repertoires in COVID-19. Study at large: T cells, B-cell-depleted T cells, or PBMCs supplied cDNA or gDNA.

The table came from immunoSEQ multiplex PCR; TCRdb's copy has only in-frame clones and leaves some out. The sample has around 260,000 clones; around 90% are singletons. Sequenced sample: peripheral blood. This sequence originates from a woman aged 55-70 years with COVID-19, enrolled during active disease.

The CDR3 sequence is CASSSGQARNEKLFF. For the CDR3, the DNA is TGTGCCAGCAGTTCCGGACAGGCAAGAAATGAAAAACTGTTTTTT. The chain has TRBV28 and TRBJ1-4; 7 nucleotides align to TRBD1. Unmatched junction bases numbered 7, after V lost 4 bases and J lost 5 bases. This CDR3 has 15 amino acids. Germline-derived CDR1 and CDR2 are MDHEN and SYDVKM.